These 8 T cell receptor beta chains came from one sample sequenced in a study of T cell responses to AZD1222 COVID-19 vaccine. Clones were read by immunoSEQ multiplex PCR, and TCRdb kept only the in-frame ones, dropping some. Of roughly 150,000 clones listed, 85% to 95% were seen once; the top ten hold 2.3%. The specimen comprised peripheral blood, sampled on day 0 of AZD1222 vaccination. Receptor source: an adult in good health.

V is TRBV23-1 and J is TRBJ1-2, with 9 bases identical to TRBD1. TRBV23-1 is flagged as an ORF with uncertain function. This CDR3 comprises 15 residues. V lost 4 bases, J lost 6 bases, and 9 bases stayed unmatched. The CDR3 DNA reads TGCGCCAGCAGTCCCATCGGACAGGGGACGGATGGCTACACCTTC. It codes for CASSPIGQGTDGYTF.

This clone was observed once. The V call is TRBV28, the J call TRBJ1-1; tentative D call: TRBD1 (6 bases). Germline CDR1 reads MDHEN; CDR2 reads SYDVKM. The CDR3 covers 16 residues. Deletions cut 3 bases from V and 1 base from J, with 15 bases between. CDR3 residues: CASSFSPGTQNTEAFF. The CDR3 region has the DNA TGTGCCAGCAGTTTCTCACCCGGGACACAGAACACTGAAGCTTTCTTT.

With regard to this clone: This sample includes further DNA sequences coding for the same CDR3. The chain uses TRBV18 and TRBJ1-4; no clear D gene. Germline CDR1 reads KGHSH; CDR2 reads LQKENI. The CDR3 length is 14 residues. The V end lost 0 bases, the J end lost 4 bases, and 6 bases lay between the germline ends. CDR3 amino acids: CASSPPGLNEKLFF. In DNA, the CDR3 is TGTGCCAGCTCACCACCAGGACTTAATGAAAAACTGTTTTTT.

The gene calls are TRBV7-8 and TRBJ2-1; 11 nucleotides agree with TRBD2. The CDR3 runs to 18 residues. The junction had 10 bases not matched to a gene; V was cut back by 0 bases and J by 6 bases. Per the germline V gene, CDR1 is SGHVS and CDR2 is FQNEAQ. The CDR3 nucleotides are TGTGCCAGCAGCTTAGCGTTGGCTAGCGGGGGGCTTGTCAATGAGCAGTTCTTC. Encoded protein: CASSLALASGGLVNEQFF. Full variable domain (missing parts from reference TRBV7-8 and TRBJ2-1): GAGVSQSPRYKVAKRGQDVALRCDPISGHVSLFWYQQALGQGPEFLTYFQNEAQLDKSGLPSDRFFAERPEGSVSTLKIQRTQQEDSAVYLCASSLALASGGLVNEQFFGPGTRLTVL.

The chain couples TRBV27 to TRBJ1-4, with a tentative D call TRBD1 (6 bases). Trimming shortened V by 10 bases and J by 7 bases, and 13 bases separated the two germline ends. The length of the CDR3 is 12 residues. Germline V gene data show CDR1 as MNHEY and CDR2 as SMNVEV (reference sequence). CDR3 protein: CAIGGGGEKLFF. The CDR3 DNA follows: TGTGCCATCGGGGGCGGTGGTGAAAAACTGTTTTTT.

This chain joins TRBV28 and TRBJ2-7; D remains ambiguous. Germline CDR1 MDHEN, CDR2 SYDVKM. This CDR3 contains 12 residues. The V end lost 6 bases, the J end lost 6 bases, and 12 bases lay between the germline ends. The CDR3 loop is CASSYEVPEQYF. In nucleotides, the CDR3 is TGTGCCAGCAGCTACGAGGTCCCCGAGCAGTACTTC. The full variable domain, rest sourced from reference TRBV28 and TRBJ2-7, is DVKVTQSSRYLVKRTGEKVFLECVQDMDHENMFWYRQDPGLGLRLIYFSYDVKMKEKGDIPEGYSVSREKKERFSLILESASTNQTSMYLCASSYEVPEQYFGPGTRLTVT.

V gene TRBV7-9 combines with J gene TRBJ1-3, with no clear D. The CDR3 consists of 14 residues. The germline V and J ends were trimmed by 5 bases and 0 bases, with 8 bases remaining between them. CDR1 SEHNR and CDR2 FQNEAQ come from the germline V gene (reference sequence). The CDR3 region has the DNA TGTGCCAGCAGCCCAACAAGCTCTGGAAACACCATATATTTT. Translated: CASSPTSSGNTIYF. The complete variable domain, with remaining parts taken from reference TRBV7-9 and TRBJ1-3, reads DTGVSQNPRHKITKRGQNVTFRCDPISEHNRLYWYRQTLGQGPEFLTYFQNEAQLEKSRLLSDRFSAERPKGSFSTLEIQRTEQGDSAMYLCASSPTSSGNTIYFGEGSWLTVV.

This chain uses TRBV27 with TRBJ2-2; 10 nucleotides agree with TRBD1. CDR1 is MNHEY and CDR2 is SMNVEV in the germline V gene (reference sequence). The CDR3 extends over 15 amino acids. With V trimmed by 7 bases and J by 4 bases, 6 bases remained unmatched. CDR3 sequence reads: CASTPRTGGTGELFF. The CDR3 coding sequence is TGTGCCAGCACTCCAAGGACAGGGGGCACCGGGGAGCTGTTTTTT.